This T cell receptor (beta chain) emerged from a study of T cell responses to AZD1222 COVID-19 vaccine. On this clone itself: Its cognate antigen is unknown.

The CDR3 extends over 18 amino acids. The V gene's germline CDR1 is SEHNR and CDR2 FQNEAQ (reference sequence). Trimming shortened V by 5 bases and J by 1 base, and 23 bases separated the two germline ends. Using immunoSEQ multiplex PCR, the repertoire was profiled, and TCRdb retains in-frame clones only, with some absent. The sample has 150,000 to 200,000 clones; around nine tenths are singletons. Study-wide results and caveats: The donor group comprised mostly white British people and more females; the analysis possibly underestimated clonal diversity. In all cases, repertoires were sampled only after the peak T cell response. Regions 160-218 and 743-854 dominated among vaccine-associated CD4 TCRs spanning spike.

The V call is TRBV7-9, the J call TRBJ1-2; D not certain. The sample was peripheral blood, taken 28 days after the second AZD1222 dose. This sequence originates from an adult who received the AZD1222 COVID-19 vaccine. The DNA for the CDR3 is TGTGCCAGCAGCCGCGTCGGCCGGCTTCGACCCGATAACTATGGCTACACCTTC. Protein sequence: CASSRVGRLRPDNYGYTF.